This T cell receptor beta chain was recovered during a study of spatial heterogeneity in lung cancer. About the study: On average, each unique TCR and UMI combination appeared more than ten times in raw reads.

Time point meaning: sample taken at primary tumor resection. Unsorted samples of tumor, nontumor lung or frozen PBMC had their whole RNA sequenced. Unique molecular identifiers tagged every individual TCR cDNA molecule. TCRdb passed the 5' RACE reads through MiXCR, listing each CDR3 protein once. The sample has approximately 52,000 distinct CDR3 sequences; approximately 5% are singletons. Trimming left V 1 base short and J 11 bases short, with 14 bases between. Germline assignment: CDR1 GTSNPN and CDR2 SVGIG (reference sequence). CDR3 size: 12 residues. This clonotype was detected ten times or more. This specimen was PBMCs, taken at surgery. The chain links TRBV30 to TRBJ1-1, with D possibly being TRBD1 (6 bases). The receptor comes from a male donor with early-stage non-small cell lung cancer. The CDR3 spells CAWSGGRRMAFF. The CDR3 DNA sequence: TGTGCCTGGAGTGGGGGGCGGAGGATGGCTTTCTTT. The whole variable domain, filled in from reference TRBV30 and TRBJ1-1, reads SQTIHQWPATLVQPVGSPLSLECTVEGTSNPNLYWYRQAAGRGLQLLFYSVGIGQISSEVPQNLSASRPQDRQFILSSKKLLLSDSGFYLCAWSGGRRMAFFGQGTRLTVV.